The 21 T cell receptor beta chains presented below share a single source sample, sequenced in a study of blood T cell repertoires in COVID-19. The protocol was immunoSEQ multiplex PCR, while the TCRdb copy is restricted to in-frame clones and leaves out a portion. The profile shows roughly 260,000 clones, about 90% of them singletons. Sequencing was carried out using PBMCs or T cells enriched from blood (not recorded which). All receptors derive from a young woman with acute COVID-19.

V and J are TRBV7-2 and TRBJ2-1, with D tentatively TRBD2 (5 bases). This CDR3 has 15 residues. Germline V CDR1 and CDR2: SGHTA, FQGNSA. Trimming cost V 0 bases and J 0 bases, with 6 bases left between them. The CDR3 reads CASSLAEASYNEQFF. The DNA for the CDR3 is TGTGCCAGCAGCTTAGCGGAGGCCTCCTACAATGAGCAGTTCTTC.

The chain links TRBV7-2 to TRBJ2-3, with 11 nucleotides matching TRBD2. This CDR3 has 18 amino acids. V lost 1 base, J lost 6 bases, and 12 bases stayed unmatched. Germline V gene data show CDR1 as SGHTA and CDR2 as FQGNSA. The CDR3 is CASSLVRRLAGKSDTQYF. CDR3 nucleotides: TGTGCCAGCAGCTTAGTCCGTCGACTAGCGGGGAAATCCGATACGCAGTATTTT. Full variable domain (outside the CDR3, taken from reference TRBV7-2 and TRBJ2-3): GAGVSQSPSNKVTEKGKDVELRCDPISGHTALYWYRQSLGQGLEFLIYFQGNSAPDKSGLPSDRFSAERTGGSVSTLTIQRTQQEDSAVYLCASSLVRRLAGKSDTQYFGPGTRLTVL.

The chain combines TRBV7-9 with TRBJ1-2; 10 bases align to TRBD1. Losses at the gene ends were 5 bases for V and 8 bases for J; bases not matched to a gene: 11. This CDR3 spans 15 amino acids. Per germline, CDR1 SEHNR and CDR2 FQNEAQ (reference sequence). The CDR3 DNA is TGTGCCAGCAGCCAAACCGGGAGGACAGGGGGAGGCTACACCTTC. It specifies CASSQTGRTGGGYTF.

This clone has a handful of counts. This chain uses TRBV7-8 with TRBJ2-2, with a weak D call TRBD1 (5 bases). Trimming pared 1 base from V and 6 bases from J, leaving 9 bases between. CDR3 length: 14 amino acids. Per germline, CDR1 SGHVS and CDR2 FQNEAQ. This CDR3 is CASSLEGVPGELFF. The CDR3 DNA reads TGTGCCAGCAGCTTAGAAGGGGTTCCCGGGGAGCTGTTTTTT.

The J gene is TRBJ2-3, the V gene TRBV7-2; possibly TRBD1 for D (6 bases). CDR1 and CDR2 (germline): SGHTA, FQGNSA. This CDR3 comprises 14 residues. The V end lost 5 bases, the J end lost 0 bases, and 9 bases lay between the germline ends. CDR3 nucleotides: TGTGCCAGCAGCCTGGACAGAAGCACAGATACGCAGTATTTT. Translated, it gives CASSLDRSTDTQYF.

DNA for the CDR3: TGCGCCAGCAGTGGGGGGGGGCCGGTCTACAATGAGCAGTTCTTC. Protein product: CASSGGGPVYNEQFF. This chain joins TRBV5-1 and TRBJ2-1; possible D gene TRBD2, 7 bases. CDR3 length: 15 amino acids. Germline assignment: CDR1 SGHRS and CDR2 YFSETQ. Trimming took off 5 bases at V and 3 bases at J, with 15 bases between the two ends.

CDR3 sequence: CASSFQQGSGELFF. The CDR3, as DNA: TGTGCCAGCAGTTTTCAACAGGGATCCGGGGAGCTGTTTTTT. This chain connects TRBV27 to TRBJ2-2; possible D gene TRBD1, 6 bases. This CDR3 comprises 14 residues. From germline, CDR1 is MNHEY and CDR2 SMNVEV (reference sequence). V was trimmed by 3 bases and J by 6 bases, leaving 11 bases between them.

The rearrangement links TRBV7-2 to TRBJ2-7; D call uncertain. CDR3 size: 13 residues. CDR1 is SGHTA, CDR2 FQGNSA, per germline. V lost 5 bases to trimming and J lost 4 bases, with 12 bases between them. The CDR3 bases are TGTGCCAGCAGCACCCGACATACTTACGAGCAGTACTTC. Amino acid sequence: CASSTRHTYEQYF.

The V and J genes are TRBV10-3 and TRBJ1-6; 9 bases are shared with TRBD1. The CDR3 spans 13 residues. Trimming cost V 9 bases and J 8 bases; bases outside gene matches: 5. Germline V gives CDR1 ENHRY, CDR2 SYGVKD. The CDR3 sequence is CAMQDRGDSPLHF. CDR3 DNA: TGTGCCATGCAGGACAGGGGTGATTCACCCCTCCACTTT.

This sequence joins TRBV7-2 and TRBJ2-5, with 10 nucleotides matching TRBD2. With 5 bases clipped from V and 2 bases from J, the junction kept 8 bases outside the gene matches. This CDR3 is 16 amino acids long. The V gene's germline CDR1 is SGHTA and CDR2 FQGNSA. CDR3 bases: TGTGCCAGCAGCGAGCGGGAGGGCCCTATACAAGAGACCCAGTACTTC. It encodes CASSEREGPIQETQYF. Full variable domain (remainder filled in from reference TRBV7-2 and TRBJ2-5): GAGVSQSPSNKVTEKGKDVELRCDPISGHTALYWYRQSLGQGLEFLIYFQGNSAPDKSGLPSDRFSAERTGGSVSTLTIQRTQQEDSAVYLCASSEREGPIQETQYFGPGTRLLVL.

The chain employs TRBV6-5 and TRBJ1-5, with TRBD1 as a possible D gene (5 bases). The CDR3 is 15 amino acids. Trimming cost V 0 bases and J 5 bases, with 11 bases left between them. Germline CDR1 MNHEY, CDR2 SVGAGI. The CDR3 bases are TGTGCCAGCAGTTACTCAGCAGGGTTCCATCAGCCCCAGCATTTT. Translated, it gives CASSYSAGFHQPQHF.

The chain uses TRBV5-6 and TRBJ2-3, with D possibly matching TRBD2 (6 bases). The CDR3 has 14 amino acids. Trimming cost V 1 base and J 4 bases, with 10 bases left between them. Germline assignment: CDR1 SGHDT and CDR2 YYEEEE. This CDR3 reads CASSLNPSADTQYF. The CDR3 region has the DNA TGTGCCAGCAGCTTGAATCCTAGCGCAGATACGCAGTATTTT.

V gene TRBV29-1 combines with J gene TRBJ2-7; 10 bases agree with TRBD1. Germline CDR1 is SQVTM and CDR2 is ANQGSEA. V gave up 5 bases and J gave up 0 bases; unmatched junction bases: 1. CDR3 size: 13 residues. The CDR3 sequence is CSVWTGGSYEQYF. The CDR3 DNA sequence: TGCAGCGTTTGGACAGGGGGCTCCTACGAGCAGTACTTC.

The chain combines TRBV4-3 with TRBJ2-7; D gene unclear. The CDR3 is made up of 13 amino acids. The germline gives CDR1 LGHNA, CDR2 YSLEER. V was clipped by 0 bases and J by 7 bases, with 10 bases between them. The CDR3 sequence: CASSQEPRREQYF. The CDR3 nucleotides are TGCGCCAGCAGCCAAGAACCTCGGAGAGAGCAGTACTTC.

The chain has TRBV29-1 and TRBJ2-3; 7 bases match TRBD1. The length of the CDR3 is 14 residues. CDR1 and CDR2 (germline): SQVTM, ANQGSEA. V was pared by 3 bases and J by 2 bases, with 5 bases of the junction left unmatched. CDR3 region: CSVDTRGYTDTQYF. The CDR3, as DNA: TGCAGCGTTGATACCAGGGGGTACACAGATACGCAGTATTTT.

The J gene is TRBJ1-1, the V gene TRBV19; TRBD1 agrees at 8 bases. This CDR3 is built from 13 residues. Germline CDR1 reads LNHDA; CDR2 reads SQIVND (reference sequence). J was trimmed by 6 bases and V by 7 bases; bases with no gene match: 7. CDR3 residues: CASTRQGAAEAFF. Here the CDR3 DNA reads TGTGCCAGTACCCGGCAGGGGGCTGCTGAAGCTTTCTTT.

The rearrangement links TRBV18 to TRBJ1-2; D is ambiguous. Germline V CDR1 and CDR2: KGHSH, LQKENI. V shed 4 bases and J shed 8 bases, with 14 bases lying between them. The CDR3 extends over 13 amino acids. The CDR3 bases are TGTGCCAGCTCACTTGCCGGAGTAGAGGGCTACACCTTC. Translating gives CASSLAGVEGYTF.

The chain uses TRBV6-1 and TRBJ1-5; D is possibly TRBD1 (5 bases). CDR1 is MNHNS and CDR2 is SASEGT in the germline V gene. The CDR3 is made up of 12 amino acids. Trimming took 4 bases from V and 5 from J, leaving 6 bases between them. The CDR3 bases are TGTGCCAGCAGTGCCAGGGATCAGCCCCAGCATTTT. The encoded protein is CASSARDQPQHF.

In DNA, the CDR3 is TGTGCCTGGAGAGAGGGCAGCCAGGCGTACAATGAGCAGTTCTTC. Its protein is CAWREGSQAYNEQFF. V is TRBV30 and J is TRBJ2-1, with D tentatively TRBD2 (5 bases). The V end lost 3 bases, the J end lost 4 bases, and 16 bases lay between the germline ends. The CDR3 is made up of 15 amino acids. Germline V gene data show CDR1 as GTSNPN and CDR2 as SVGIG (reference sequence). The full variable domain, rest sourced from reference TRBV30 and TRBJ2-1, is SQTIHQWPATLVQPVGSPLSLECTVEGTSNPNLYWYRQAAGRGLQLLFYSVGIGQISSEVPQNLSASRPQDRQFILSSKKLLLSDSGFYLCAWREGSQAYNEQFFGPGTRLTVL.

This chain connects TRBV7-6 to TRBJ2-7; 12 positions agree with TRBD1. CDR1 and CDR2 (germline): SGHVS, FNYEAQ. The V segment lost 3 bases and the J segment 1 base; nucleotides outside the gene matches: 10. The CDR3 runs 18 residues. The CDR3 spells CASSFGTGGDEESYEQYF. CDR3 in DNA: TGTGCCAGCAGCTTCGGGACAGGGGGCGACGAGGAGTCCTACGAGCAGTACTTC.

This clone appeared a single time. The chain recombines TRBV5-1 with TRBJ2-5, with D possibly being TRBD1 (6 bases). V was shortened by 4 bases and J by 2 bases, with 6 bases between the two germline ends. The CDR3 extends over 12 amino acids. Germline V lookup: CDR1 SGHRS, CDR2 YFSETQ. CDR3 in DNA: TGCGCCAGCAGCACAGGGCAAGAGACCCAGTACTTC. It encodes CASSTGQETQYF.